This entry features one TCR beta chain sequence. Some clones are missing from TCRdb's copy, which holds only in-frame ones; the method was immunoSEQ multiplex PCR. In the table there are 26,000 or so clones, roughly 87% of which are singletons. This sample is part of a study of T cell changes during pregnancy in multiple sclerosis. This CDR3 has 18 amino acids. Germline CDR1 is SGHKS and CDR2 is YYEKEE (reference sequence). V gave up 4 bases and J gave up 2 bases; unmatched junction bases: 8. The rearrangement joins TRBV5-5 to TRBJ2-1, with TRBD2 identical over 14 bases. The receptor was derived from a female donor with multiple sclerosis, enrolled in a pregnancy study. Sequenced material: CD8+ T cells from peripheral blood mononuclear cells, taken in the second trimester of pregnancy. Here the CDR3 reads CASSLGLAGESAYNEQFF. DNA for the CDR3: TGTGCCAGCAGCCTGGGACTAGCGGGAGAATCGGCCTACAATGAGCAGTTCTTC. The full variable domain, rest sourced from reference TRBV5-5 and TRBJ2-1, is DAGVTQSPTHLIKTRGQQVTLRCSPISGHKSVSWYQQVLGQGPQFIFQYYEKEERGRGNFPDRFSARQFPNYSSELNVNALLLGDSALYLCASSLGLAGESAYNEQFFGPGTRLTVL.